This T cell receptor (beta chain) was obtained from a study of Graves' ophthalmopathy and Graves' hyperthyroidism. Amplification of the TCR beta CDR3 regions used RNA transcripts (as template). HTBI-primed first-round RT-PCR preceded second-round multiplex PCR. TCRdb reanalysed the multiplex PCR reads using MiXCR and keeps one entry per CDR3 protein. This sample carries under 400,000 distinct CDR3 sequences, around a sixth of them seen once, and the ten largest clones take around an eighth. Trimming shortened V by 0 bases and J by 0 bases, and 8 bases separated the two germline ends. Germline V CDR1 and CDR2: MNHEY, SVGAGI. There are 15 residues in the CDR3.

The sequenced sample was peripheral blood. The clonotype comes from an adult man with Graves' ophthalmopathy. V usage is TRBV6-5 and J usage is TRBJ1-1; D perhaps matches TRBD1 (6 bases). The CDR3 nucleotides read TGTGCCAGCAGTTACTCGGGGGCAGTGAACACTGAAGCTTTCTTT. This sequence encodes CASSYSGAVNTEAFF.